What follows are 8 T cell receptor beta chains derived from one specimen sequenced in a study of CD8 T cells in ankylosing spondylitis. TCRdb fed the 5' RACE reads into MiXCR, producing one record per CDR3 protein. Of 100,000 to 150,000 distinct CDR3 sequences in the sample, about 7% were seen once. The sequenced material came from blood, either unsorted or a sorted T cell fraction (not recorded which). These receptors were collected from a male donor with ankylosing spondylitis or in good health (not recorded which).

In this sample, this clonotype turned up many times. The V gene is TRBV7-2, the J gene TRBJ2-1; TRBD2 matches 7 bases. Germline trimming cut 5 bases from V and 7 bases from J; bases unmatched to any gene: 11. The CDR3 runs to 15 residues. CDR1 is SGHTA and CDR2 is FQGNSA in the germline V gene. The DNA of the CDR3 is TGTGCCAGCAGCCAACCCGGGACTATACTAAATGAGCAGTTCTTC. This sequence encodes CASSQPGTILNEQFF. The whole variable domain, remainder taken from reference TRBV7-2 and TRBJ2-1, is GAGVSQSPSNKVTEKGKDVELRCDPISGHTALYWYRQSLGQGLEFLIYFQGNSAPDKSGLPSDRFSAERTGGSVSTLTIQRTQQEDSAVYLCASSQPGTILNEQFFGPGTRLTVL.

This clonotype was recorded many times. The V call is TRBV5-6, the J call TRBJ1-4, with 7 nucleotides matching TRBD1. CDR1 and CDR2 (germline): SGHDT, YYEEEE. This CDR3 region has 14 residues. The ends lost 4 bases at V and 8 bases at J; junction bases unmatched: 8. The CDR3 nucleotides read TGTGCCAGCAGCACACAGGGGTCGAAGGAAAAACTGTTTTTT. Protein product: CASSTQGSKEKLFF.

This clonotype was counted at least ten times. The gene calls are TRBV7-3 and TRBJ2-1, with TRBD2 identical over 10 bases. After removal of 1 base from V and 6 bases from J, the junction contained 3 bases not matched to a gene. This CDR3 has 15 amino acids. Germline V gives CDR1 SGHTA, CDR2 FQGTGA. CDR3 residues: CASSLMLAGVNEQFF. The DNA of the CDR3 is TGTGCCAGCAGCTTAATGCTAGCGGGAGTCAATGAGCAGTTCTTC.

This clonotype showed up many times. The chain is built from TRBV12-5 and TRBJ2-1; D gene uncertain. The V gene's germline CDR1 is LGHNT and CDR2 FRNRAP. There are 13 residues in the CDR3. V was pared by 7 bases and J by 6 bases, with 13 bases between. The CDR3, as DNA: TGTGCTAGTGCCCCACCCCAAGCCAATGAGCAGTTCTTC. As protein: CASAPPQANEQFF.

Regarding this clonotype: This may be a read error: a much more frequent sequence differs by one nucleotide. The V gene is TRBV7-8, the J gene TRBJ2-4; 11 positions agree with TRBD1. Gene TRBJ2-1 matches the end of the DNA better, so the J call may be wrong. The germline V gene encodes CDR1 SGHVS and CDR2 FQNEAQ. CDR3 length equals 16 residues. The CDR3, as DNA: TGTGCCAGCAGCTTTGGACAGGGGGCGCGGGGAAACATTCAGTTCTTC. Its translation: CASSFGQGARGNIQFF.

Points on this clonotype: A much larger clone is a single base away; this may be a read error. For the CDR3, the DNA is TGTGCCAGCAGCCCCAGGCGGCGAAACAATGAGCAGTTCTTC. Translation: CASSPRRRNNEQFF. The chain uses TRBV12-3 or TRBV12-4 and TRBJ2-1; D call uncertain. V lost 6 bases and J 5 bases, leaving 14 bases between the germline ends. The CDR3 covers 14 residues.

This clonotype was seen repeatedly, ten times or more. The chain is built from TRBV15 and TRBJ1-5; the D gene is possibly TRBD1 (5 bases). CDR1 LNHNV and CDR2 YYDKDF come from the germline V gene (reference sequence). The ends were cut back, 3 bases at V and 1 base at J, with 10 bases in the middle. This CDR3 comprises 15 residues. CDR3 protein: CATSSDSASNQPQHF. The CDR3 DNA reads as TGTGCCACCAGCAGCGACAGTGCGAGCAATCAGCCCCAGCATTTT.

The chain uses TRBV5-1 and TRBJ2-3, with D possibly TRBD1 on 5 matching bases. Per the germline V gene, CDR1 is SGHRS and CDR2 is YFSETQ. V lost 4 bases and J lost 2, with 17 bases in between. The CDR3 has 16 residues. The CDR3 loop reads CASSQIPLGHTDTQYF. In nucleotides, the CDR3 is TGCGCCAGCAGCCAAATTCCATTGGGGCACACAGATACGCAGTATTTT.